This T cell receptor beta chain was recovered during a study of T cell responses to AZD1222 COVID-19 vaccine. Profiling relied on immunoSEQ multiplex PCR, and the TCRdb table lists in-frame clones only, not all of them. The data show 95,000 to 100,000 clones, roughly 87% seen once. CDR1 is MDHEN, CDR2 SYDVKM, per germline. The CDR3 runs to 15 residues. J was trimmed by 0 bases and V by 6 bases; bases with no gene match: 5. This receptor was taken from an adult in good health. Source: peripheral blood, taken on day 0 of AZD1222 vaccination. The genes are TRBV28 and TRBJ2-3; 8 bases match TRBD2. The CDR3 loop is CASSQLADSTDTQYF. CDR3 sequence (DNA): TGTGCCAGCAGCCAACTAGCGGATAGCACAGATACGCAGTATTTT.